A single sample is the source of the 9 T cell receptor beta chains below, sequenced in a study of T cell responses to AZD1222 COVID-19 vaccine. Profiled with immunoSEQ multiplex PCR; TCRdb holds only in-frame clones, not every one. The repertoire consists of 130,000 or so clones, with around 90% occurring once and the leading ten covering about 29%. The material sequenced was peripheral blood, taken on day 0 of AZD1222 vaccination. These TCRs come from an adult in good health.

The rearrangement uses TRBV7-3 and TRBJ1-2; TRBD1 agrees at 7 bases. The CDR3 has 15 residues. The junction had 14 bases not matched to a gene; V was cut back by 5 bases and J by 8 bases. The germline CDR1 and CDR2 sequences are SGHTA and FQGTGA. The CDR3 reads CASSASGTDVEGYTF. Here the CDR3 DNA reads TGTGCCAGCAGCGCGTCCGGGACAGACGTTGAGGGCTACACCTTC.

The chain links TRBV7-9 to TRBJ1-5; D might be TRBD1 (6 bases). The CDR3 runs 15 residues. V lost 5 bases and J lost 0, with 11 bases in between. The germline V gene has CDR1 SEHNR and CDR2 FQNEAQ (reference sequence). CDR3 coding DNA: TGTGCCAGCAGCATCGGACAGAATAGCAATCAGCCCCAGCATTTT. Protein sequence: CASSIGQNSNQPQHF.

The table lists this clone with a count of one. This chain joins TRBV6-6 and TRBJ2-7; 9 nucleotides align to TRBD2. Losses at the gene ends were 6 bases for V and 0 bases for J; bases not matched to a gene: 6. Germline values: CDR1 MNHNY, CDR2 SVGAGI (reference sequence). This CDR3 comprises 15 residues. CDR3 nucleotide sequence: TGTGCCAGCAGACAAAGCGGGAGGAGCTCCTACGAGCAGTACTTC. This gives the protein CASRQSGRSSYEQYF.

The rearrangement uses TRBV6-5 and TRBJ1-3; tentatively, D is TRBD1 (6 bases). Per the germline V gene, CDR1 is MNHEY and CDR2 is SVGAGI. V lost 5 bases and J 4 bases, leaving 12 bases between the germline ends. The CDR3 runs to 14 residues. The CDR3 region is CASSRKRGGNTIYF. Here the CDR3 DNA reads TGTGCCAGCAGTAGGAAGAGGGGGGGAAACACCATATATTTT.

J is TRBJ1-6 and V is TRBV6-5, with no clear D. This CDR3 is 13 amino acids long. V lost 6 bases and J lost 7, with 10 bases in between. Germline CDR1 reads MNHEY; CDR2 reads SVGAGI. The CDR3 DNA sequence: TGTGCCAGCAGGGTACAGTTAAATTCACCCCTCCACTTT. Translated: CASRVQLNSPLHF.

This chain uses TRBV7-2 with TRBJ2-7, with 8 bases matching TRBD2. From germline, CDR1 is SGHTA and CDR2 FQGNSA. The ends lost 0 bases at V and 1 base at J; junction bases unmatched: 8. This CDR3 is built from 17 residues. Here the CDR3 DNA reads TGTGCCAGCAGCTTAGCTAGCGGGACCCCTCGATCCTACGAGCAGTACTTC. This gives the protein CASSLASGTPRSYEQYF.

The CDR3 coding sequence is TGTGCCAGCAGTTTTGCAGGGAGCAATCAGCCCCAGCATTTT. Its translation is CASSFAGSNQPQHF. The rearrangement links TRBV6-2 or TRBV6-3 to TRBJ1-5; a possible D gene is TRBD1 (5 bases). The CDR3 sequence is 14 residues long. Trimming removed 4 bases from V and 1 base from J, with 8 bases in between. Germline CDR1 is MNHEY and CDR2 is SVGEGT.

In DNA form, the CDR3 reads TGTGCCAGCAGCCCGACAGGGAACACTGAAGCTTTCTTT. This translates into CASSPTGNTEAFF. This sequence joins TRBV6-5 and TRBJ1-1; possible D gene TRBD1, 6 bases. V lost 6 bases, J lost 1 base, and 9 bases lay in between. This CDR3 has 13 residues. CDR1 and CDR2 from the germline V gene are MNHEY and SVGAGI.

This clone was seen once. The chain links TRBV7-6 to TRBJ2-7, with 10 nucleotides matching TRBD1. The ends lost 3 bases at V and 3 bases at J; junction bases unmatched: 8. The germline CDR1 and CDR2 sequences are SGHVS and FNYEAQ. CDR3 length equals 16 residues. The chain's CDR3 is CASSLGPGQGNYEQYF. Here the CDR3 DNA reads TGTGCCAGCAGCTTGGGTCCGGGACAGGGGAACTACGAGCAGTACTTC. The full variable domain, completed using reference TRBV7-6 and TRBJ2-7, is GAGVSQSPRYKVTKRGQDVALRCDPISGHVSLYWYRQALGQGPEFLTYFNYEAQQDKSGLPNDRFSAERPEGSISTLTIQRTEQRDSAMYRCASSLGPGQGNYEQYFGPGTRLTVT.